This T cell receptor beta chain was obtained from a study of immune evolution from preneoplasia to lung adenocarcinoma. Overall study context: HLA loss of heterozygosity: over 5.5% AIS, 15% MIA, over 25% ADC, none AAH. Overall study findings and caveats: Top clone frequencies peaked in normal lung, apparently declining through invasive adenocarcinoma.

The CDR3 consists of 13 residues. V lost 4 bases and J lost 7, with 16 bases in between. Germline loops: CDR1 SQVTM, CDR2 ANQGSEA. To note about this clone: What it binds is not known.

TCRdb's table, derived via immunoSEQ multiplex PCR, lists solely in-frame clones and lacks some. The profile covers approximately 4,300 clones, with approximately 88% appearing a single time and approximately 2.4% taken by the ten largest. The source is a person aged 60-79 years with lung adenocarcinoma. Sequenced input: FFPE lung adenocarcinoma in situ tissue. This rearrangement joins TRBV29-1 to TRBJ1-2; D might be TRBD1 (5 bases). Here the CDR3 DNA reads TGCAGCGTTGGGCAACCTGGGGACCGTGGCTACACCTTC. The encoded protein is CSVGQPGDRGYTF.